One and the same sample provided the 27 T cell receptor beta chains below, sequenced in a study of graft-versus-host responses after intestinal transplantation. The researchers put some 200,000 CFSE-labeled responder cells into plates with some 200,000 irradiated, violet-dye-labeled stimulator cells. Data came from immunoSEQ multiplex PCR; TCRdb stores just in-frame clones and leaves some out. The sample holds about 6,900 clones, around 24% seen once. The sequences come from alloreactive CD8+ T cells from a mixed lymphocyte reaction culture, collected before transplantation. Sample subset: CFSE-low proliferating T cells sorted from roughly six-day pre-transplant mixed lymphocyte reaction (GvH or HvG direction). The receptor source for this set is a human patient who was an organ donor for intestinal transplantation.

Of note for this clone: Germline is not matched at one junction end, which may reflect a read error. The genes are TRBV5-3 and TRBJ1-6, with TRBD1 as a possible D gene (5 bases). TRBV5-3 is designated an ORF whose function remains uncertain. This CDR3 is 15 amino acids long. Here the CDR3 DNA reads TGTGCCAGCAGCTTGTTAGGGGCCTATAATTCACCCCTCCACTTT. Protein sequence: CASSLLGAYNSPLHF.

This clone has more than one count but fewer than ten. The germline gene is not matched at one end of the junction; a read error may be the cause. This chain links TRBV18 with TRBJ1-4; D is ambiguous. Germline V gene sequence: CDR1 KGHSH, CDR2 LQKENI. The CDR3 runs 14 residues. The CDR3 sequence is CASSPRVRLRKTVF. As DNA, the CDR3 is TGTGCCAGCTCACCACGGGTTCGCCTCAGAAAAACTGTTTTT. Full variable domain (missing parts from reference TRBV18 and TRBJ1-4): NAGVMQNPRHLVRRRGQEARLRCSPMKGHSHVYWYRQLPEEGLKFMVYLQKENIIDESGMPKERFSAEFPKEGPSILRIQQVVRGDSAAYFCASSPRVRLRKTVFGSGTQLSVL.

This clone was seen a handful of times. The chain links TRBV28 to TRBJ2-7, with a possible D match to TRBD1 (6 bases). V dropped 5 bases and J dropped 4 bases, with 12 bases sitting between them. This CDR3 contains 13 residues. Germline V gene lookup returns CDR1 MDHEN and CDR2 SYDVKM. The CDR3 bases are TGTGCCAGCAGTCCGGGGACACTTTACGAGCAGTACTTC. Encoded protein: CASSPGTLYEQYF.

By its share, this clone is medium-sized. The chain carries TRBV4-3 and TRBJ2-7; 7 bases line up with TRBD1. The germline V gene has CDR1 LGHNA and CDR2 YSLEER. The CDR3 spans 13 residues. After removal of 2 bases from V and 6 bases from J, the junction contained 4 bases not matched to a gene. The CDR3 bases are TGCGCCAGCAGCCAAAGGACAGGACGCGAGCAGTACTTC. Translated, it gives CASSQRTGREQYF.

This clone counts as medium-sized (0.01 to 0.1%). The V and J genes are TRBV28 and TRBJ1-1, with 10 bases that match TRBD1. The J segment lost 9 bases and the V segment lost 2 bases, leaving 3 bases of the junction unmatched. The germline V gene has CDR1 MDHEN and CDR2 SYDVKM. The CDR3 covers 13 residues. CDR3 amino acids: CASSLGTGAQAFF. CDR3 DNA: TGTGCCAGCAGTTTAGGGACAGGGGCGCAAGCTTTCTTT.

The sample holds a few counts of this clone. The chain carries TRBV7-3 and TRBJ2-7, with 14 bases matching TRBD2. The trim removed 2 bases at V and 2 bases at J, leaving 5 bases unmatched. The CDR3 is 17 amino acids. Germline V gives CDR1 SGHTA, CDR2 FQGTGA. The CDR3 nucleotides are TGTGCCAGCAGCTTAGCGTTGGGACTAGCGGGAGCCTACGAGCAGTACTTC. Translated: CASSLALGLAGAYEQYF.

The chain is built from TRBV7-9 and TRBJ2-3; 11 bases align to TRBD2. Germline assignment: CDR1 SEHNR and CDR2 FQNEAQ (reference sequence). The CDR3 totals 15 residues. The V and J ends lost 3 bases and 3 bases, in that order; junction bases with no gene match: 2. CDR3 sequence (DNA): TGTGCCAGCAGCTTTTGGACTAGCGGGACAGATACGCAGTATTTT. Translation: CASSFWTSGTDTQYF.

By share, this clone ranks as large. Written as DNA, the CDR3 is TGTGCCAGCAGTTTCCAGGGATACAACTACGAGCAGTACTTC. Amino acids: CASSFQGYNYEQYF. The chain is built from TRBV27 and TRBJ2-7; D is possibly TRBD1 (5 bases). Trimming pared 3 bases from V and 3 bases from J, leaving 12 bases between. Germline CDR1 is MNHEY and CDR2 is SMNVEV (reference sequence). CDR3 length equals 14 residues.

The chain has TRBV27 and TRBJ2-7, with TRBD1 matching over 11 bases. Looked up from germline, CDR1 is MNHEY and CDR2 is SMNVEV (reference sequence). J was trimmed by 3 bases and V by 4 bases; bases with no gene match: 5. The CDR3 length is 15 residues. As DNA, the CDR3 is TGTGCCAGCAGTTATACCGGGACAGGGGGCTACGAGCAGTACTTC. It encodes CASSYTGTGGYEQYF.

By share, this clone ranks as medium-sized. The chain links TRBV5-4 to TRBJ2-7; D unclear. Per the germline V gene, CDR1 is SGHNT and CDR2 is YYREEE (reference sequence). V shed 5 bases and J shed 6 bases, with 12 bases lying between them. There are 12 residues in the CDR3. The CDR3 loop is CASSLLVGEQYF. CDR3 nucleotides: TGTGCCAGCAGTTTGCTAGTCGGCGAGCAGTACTTC. Filled out from reference TRBV5-4 and TRBJ2-7, the complete variable domain reads ETGVTQSPTHLIKTRGQQVTLRCSSQSGHNTVSWYQQALGQGPQFIFQYYREEENGRGNFPPRFSGLQFPNYSSELNVNALELDDSALYLCASSLLVGEQYFGPGTRLTVT.

The chain carries TRBV6-4 and TRBJ2-2; 7 bases are a match to TRBD2. This CDR3 is 14 amino acids long. J was trimmed by 5 bases and V by 5 bases; bases with no gene match: 5. Germline assignment: CDR1 MRHNA and CDR2 SNTAGT. The CDR3 sequence: CASSWTSNTGELFF. CDR3 sequence (DNA): TGTGCCAGCAGTTGGACTAGTAATACCGGGGAGCTGTTTTTT.

This clone is termed medium-sized. As DNA, the CDR3 is TGTGCCAGCAGCTTCCTAGCGGGAGAGGATACGCAGTATTTT. Protein product: CASSFLAGEDTQYF. This sequence joins TRBV7-8 and TRBJ2-3; 10 bases are shared with TRBD2. The CDR3 sequence is 14 residues long. The junction had 3 bases not matched to a gene; V was cut back by 3 bases and J by 6 bases. Germline CDR1 reads SGHVS; CDR2 reads FQNEAQ.

This clone appeared a few times. This sequence joins TRBV4-1 and TRBJ2-7; maybe TRBD2 (5 bases). The germline V and J ends were trimmed by 0 bases and 5 bases, with 14 bases remaining between them. The CDR3 runs 15 residues. Per germline, CDR1 MGHRA and CDR2 YSYEKL. The CDR3 region has the DNA TGCGCCAGCAGCCAAGATAGGGCACGGGGTCACGAGCAGTACTTC. Residues: CASSQDRARGHEQYF.

This clone qualifies as medium-sized (0.01 to 0.1%). The J gene is TRBJ2-1, the V gene TRBV19; perhaps D is TRBD1 or TRBD2 (5 bases each). From germline, CDR1 is LNHDA and CDR2 SQIVND (reference sequence). The CDR3 sequence is 16 residues long. V gave up 0 bases and J gave up 4 bases, with 13 bases separating them. The CDR3 region is CASSIDSYGAYNEQFF. The CDR3 DNA sequence: TGTGCCAGTAGTATAGATTCCTACGGGGCTTACAATGAGCAGTTCTTC.

This clone was recorded a few times. The chain has TRBV27 and TRBJ1-1; D unresolved. CDR3 size: 13 residues. CDR1 and CDR2 (germline): MNHEY, SMNVEV (reference sequence). V shed 1 base and J shed 1 base, with 4 bases lying between them. CDR3 coding DNA: TGTGCCAGCAGTTTATTGTGGAACACTGAAGCTTTCTTT. Its translation: CASSLLWNTEAFF.

This clone is medium-sized by share. The V call is TRBV7-9, the J call TRBJ2-1; TRBD1 might be the D (7 bases). V was clipped by 3 bases and J by 8 bases, with 14 bases between them. This CDR3 is 14 amino acids long. Germline assignment: CDR1 SEHNR and CDR2 FQNEAQ (reference sequence). The CDR3 DNA follows: TGTGCCAGCAGCTTTCCAATCAGGGGGGATGAGCAGTTCTTC. Its translation: CASSFPIRGDEQFF.

This chain uses TRBV4-1 with TRBJ2-7; 7 bases map to TRBD2. CDR1 is MGHRA, CDR2 YSYEKL, per germline. J lost 3 bases, V lost 0 bases, and 11 bases had no gene match. This CDR3 has 17 residues. This CDR3 reads CASSQEGWAGVFYEQYF. The DNA of the CDR3 is TGCGCCAGCAGCCAAGAGGGCTGGGCGGGGGTATTCTACGAGCAGTACTTC.

In this sample, this clone turned up a few times. The gene calls are TRBV7-1 and TRBJ2-7; TRBD2 is a possible D gene (6 bases). TRBV7-1 is sorted into the ORF group, with uncertain function. V lost 4 bases, J lost 4 bases, and 11 bases lay in between. This CDR3 is 13 amino acids long. CDR3 amino acids: CASSYGTGYEQYF. As DNA, the CDR3 is TGTGCCAGCAGCTACGGGACTGGGTACGAGCAGTACTTC.

This clone was seen a handful of times. V is TRBV5-7 and J is TRBJ2-7, with 7 bases aligning to TRBD1. TRBV5-7 is an ORF for which the function is uncertain. Losses at the gene ends were 1 base for V and 3 bases for J; bases not matched to a gene: 7. There are 15 residues in the CDR3. The chain's CDR3 is CASSLPRDRDYEQYF. The CDR3 DNA follows: TGTGCCAGCAGCTTGCCCCGTGACAGGGACTACGAGCAGTACTTC.

The chain combines TRBV5-1 with TRBJ1-2, with D possibly being TRBD1 (6 bases). The V gene lost 4 bases and the J gene lost 0 bases, with 13 bases spanning the gap. The CDR3 runs to 15 residues. The V gene's germline CDR1 is SGHRS and CDR2 YFSETQ. The CDR3 sequence: CASSAQGRSNYGYTF. Written as DNA, the CDR3 is TGCGCCAGCAGCGCGCAGGGGAGGTCTAACTATGGCTACACCTTC.

This clone was seen a few times. Possible read error: a much larger clone is one base away. This chain uses TRBV13 with TRBJ2-1; D may be TRBD1 or TRBD2 (5 bases each). V was pared by 2 bases and J by 4 bases, with 12 bases between. Germline CDR1 reads PRHDT; CDR2 reads FYEKMQ (reference sequence). This CDR3 spans 15 amino acids. The CDR3 loop is CASSLSGLPYNEQFF. Written as DNA, the CDR3 is TGTGCCAGCAGCTTATCGGGGCTACCTTACAATGAGCAGTTCTTC.

V is TRBV7-9 and J is TRBJ2-7, with D perhaps being TRBD1 or TRBD2 (5 bases each). The CDR3 has 15 residues. Germline V gives CDR1 SEHNR, CDR2 FQNEAQ (reference sequence). Trimming took off 5 bases at V and 0 bases at J, with 14 bases between the two ends. Here the CDR3 DNA reads TGTGCCAGCAGCACCGGGACGGTAAGCTCCTACGAGCAGTACTTC. This translates into CASSTGTVSSYEQYF.

The gene calls are TRBV7-2 and TRBJ2-3, with 12 bases lining up with TRBD2. J lost 0 bases, V lost 0 bases, and 7 bases had no gene match. CDR3 length equals 19 residues. Looked up from germline, CDR1 is SGHTA and CDR2 is FQGNSA. Written as DNA, the CDR3 is TGTGCCAGCAGCTTAGCCCACGGACTAGCGGGAAAAAGCACAGATACGCAGTATTTT. Translated: CASSLAHGLAGKSTDTQYF.

The sample holds one count of this clone. The rearrangement links TRBV6-1 to TRBJ2-3, with unresolved D. V gave up 4 bases and J gave up 5 bases, with 16 bases separating them. Per germline, CDR1 MNHNS and CDR2 SASEGT. The CDR3 sequence is 15 residues long. The CDR3 DNA reads as TGTGCCAGCAGTGTAGTCCCTAGACGCGGAGATACGCAGTATTTT. Translation gives CASSVVPRRGDTQYF.

By sample share, this clone is medium-sized. V usage is TRBV4-1 and J usage is TRBJ2-7; either TRBD1 or TRBD2 may supply D (6 bases each). Trimming left V 8 bases short and J 2 bases short, with 22 bases between. The CDR3 is 16 amino acids. Germline values: CDR1 MGHRA, CDR2 YSYEKL. The CDR3 loop reads CASYPRGVVPPYEQYF. Written as DNA, the CDR3 is TGCGCCAGCTATCCGAGGGGGGTCGTACCTCCCTACGAGCAGTACTTC.

Of note for this clone: At one end the junction does not follow the germline gene, possibly because of a read error. This sequence joins TRBV7-9 and TRBJ1-1; 8 positions match TRBD1. CDR3 length: 15 amino acids. Germline V gene sequence: CDR1 SEHNR, CDR2 FQNEAQ (reference sequence). For the CDR3, the DNA is TGCGCCAGCAGCCATGCTCAGGGGGCGCTTACTGAAGCTTTCTTT. Protein product: CASSHAQGALTEAFF. Complete variable domain (other parts from reference TRBV7-9 and TRBJ1-1): DTGVSQNPRHKITKRGQNVTFRCDPISEHNRLYWYRQTLGQGPEFLTYFQNEAQLEKSRLLSDRFSAERPKGSFSTLEIQRTEQGDSAMYLCASSHAQGALTEAFFGQGTRLTVV.

This chain links TRBV5-4 with TRBJ2-7; D might be TRBD2 (5 bases). CDR3 size: 18 residues. Germline V CDR1 and CDR2: SGHNT, YYREEE (reference sequence). Trimming pared 3 bases from V and 3 bases from J, leaving 25 bases between. The CDR3 DNA is TGTGCCAGCAGCTCCGGACGGGAACGGGTATTCCCGGTCTACGAGCAGTACTTC. Amino acid sequence: CASSSGRERVFPVYEQYF.